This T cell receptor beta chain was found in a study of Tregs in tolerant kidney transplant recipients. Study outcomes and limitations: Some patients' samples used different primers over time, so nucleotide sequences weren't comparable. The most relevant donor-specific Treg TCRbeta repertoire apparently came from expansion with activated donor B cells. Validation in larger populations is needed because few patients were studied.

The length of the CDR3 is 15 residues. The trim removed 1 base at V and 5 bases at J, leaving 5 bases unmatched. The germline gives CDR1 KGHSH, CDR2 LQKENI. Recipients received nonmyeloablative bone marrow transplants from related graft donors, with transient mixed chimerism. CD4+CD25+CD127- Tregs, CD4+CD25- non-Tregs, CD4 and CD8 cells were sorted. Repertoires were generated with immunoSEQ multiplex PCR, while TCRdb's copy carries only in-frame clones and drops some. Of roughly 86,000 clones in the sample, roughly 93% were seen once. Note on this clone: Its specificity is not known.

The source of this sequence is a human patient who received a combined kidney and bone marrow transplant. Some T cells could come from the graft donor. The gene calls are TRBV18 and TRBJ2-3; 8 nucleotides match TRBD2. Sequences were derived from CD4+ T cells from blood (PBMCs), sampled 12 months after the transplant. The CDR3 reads CASSPQREIGDTQYF. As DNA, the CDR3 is TGTGCCAGCTCACCACAGCGGGAGATAGGAGATACGCAGTATTTT.